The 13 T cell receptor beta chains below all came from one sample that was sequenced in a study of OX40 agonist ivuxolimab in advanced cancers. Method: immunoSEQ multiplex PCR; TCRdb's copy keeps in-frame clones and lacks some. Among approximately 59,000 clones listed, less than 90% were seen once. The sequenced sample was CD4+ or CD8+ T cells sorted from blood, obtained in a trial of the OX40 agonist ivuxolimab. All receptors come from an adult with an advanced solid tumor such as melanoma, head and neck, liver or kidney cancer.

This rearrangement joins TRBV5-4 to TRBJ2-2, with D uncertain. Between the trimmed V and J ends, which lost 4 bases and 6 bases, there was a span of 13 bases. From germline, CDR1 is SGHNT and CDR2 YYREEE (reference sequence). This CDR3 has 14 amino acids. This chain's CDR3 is CASSQVLSAGELFF. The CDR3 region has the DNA TGTGCCAGCAGCCAGGTCTTAAGCGCCGGGGAGCTGTTTTTT.

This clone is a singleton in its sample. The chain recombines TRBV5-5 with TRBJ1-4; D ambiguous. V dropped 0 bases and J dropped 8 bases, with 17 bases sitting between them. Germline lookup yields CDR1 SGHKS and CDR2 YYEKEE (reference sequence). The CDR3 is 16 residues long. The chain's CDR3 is CASSLGVNLREEKLFF. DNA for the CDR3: TGTGCCAGCAGCTTGGGAGTCAACCTAAGGGAAGAAAAACTGTTTTTT.

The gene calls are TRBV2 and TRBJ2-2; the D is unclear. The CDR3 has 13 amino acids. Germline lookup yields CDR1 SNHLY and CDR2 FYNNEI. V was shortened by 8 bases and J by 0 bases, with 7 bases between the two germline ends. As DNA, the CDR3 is TGTGCCAGCCCCTCTGCGAACACCGGGGAGCTGTTTTTT. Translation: CASPSANTGELFF.

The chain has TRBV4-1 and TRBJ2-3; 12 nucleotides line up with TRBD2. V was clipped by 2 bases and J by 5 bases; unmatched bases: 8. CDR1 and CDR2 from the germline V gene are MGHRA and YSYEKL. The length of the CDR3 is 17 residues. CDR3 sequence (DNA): TGCGCCAGCAGCCAAACGACTAGCGGGAGTTTATTAGATACGCAGTATTTT. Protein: CASSQTTSGSLLDTQYF.

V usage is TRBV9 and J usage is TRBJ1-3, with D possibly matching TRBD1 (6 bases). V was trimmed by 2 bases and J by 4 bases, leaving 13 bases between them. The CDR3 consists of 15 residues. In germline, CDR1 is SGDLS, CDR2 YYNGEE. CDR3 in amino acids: CASSVGQGRGNTIYF. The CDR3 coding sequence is TGTGCCAGCAGCGTCGGCCAGGGGCGCGGAAACACCATATATTTT. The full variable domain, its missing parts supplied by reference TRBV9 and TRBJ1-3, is DSGVTQTPKHLITATGQRVTLRCSPRSGDLSVYWYQQSLDQGLQFLIQYYNGEERAKGNILERFSAQQFPDLHSELNLSSLELGDSALYFCASSVGQGRGNTIYFGEGSWLTVV.

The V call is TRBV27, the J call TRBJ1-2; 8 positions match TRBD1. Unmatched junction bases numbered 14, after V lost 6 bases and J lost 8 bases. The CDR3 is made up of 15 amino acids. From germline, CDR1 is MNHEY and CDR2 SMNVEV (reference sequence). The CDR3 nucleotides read TGTGCCAGCAGCTTTTCACCGACAGGGGAGGGCGGCTACACCTTC. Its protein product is CASSFSPTGEGGYTF.

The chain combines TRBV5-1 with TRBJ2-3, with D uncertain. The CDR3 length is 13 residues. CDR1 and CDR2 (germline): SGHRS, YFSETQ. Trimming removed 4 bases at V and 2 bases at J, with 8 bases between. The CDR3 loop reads CASSLIITDTQYF. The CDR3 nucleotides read TGCGCCAGCAGCCTGATAATCACAGATACGCAGTATTTT.

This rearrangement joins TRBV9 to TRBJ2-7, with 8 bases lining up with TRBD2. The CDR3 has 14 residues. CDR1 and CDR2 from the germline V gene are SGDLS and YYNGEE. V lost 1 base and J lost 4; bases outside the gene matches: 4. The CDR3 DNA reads TGTGCCAGCAGCGTATCGGGAGGGCCTTACGAGCAGTACTTC. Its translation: CASSVSGGPYEQYF.

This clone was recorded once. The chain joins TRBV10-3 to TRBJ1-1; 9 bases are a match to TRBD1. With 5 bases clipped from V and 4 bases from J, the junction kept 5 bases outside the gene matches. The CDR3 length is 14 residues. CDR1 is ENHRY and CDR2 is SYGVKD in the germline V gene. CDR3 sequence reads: CAISPGTGTTEAFF. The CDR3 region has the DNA TGTGCCATCAGTCCCGGGACAGGGACCACTGAAGCTTTCTTT.

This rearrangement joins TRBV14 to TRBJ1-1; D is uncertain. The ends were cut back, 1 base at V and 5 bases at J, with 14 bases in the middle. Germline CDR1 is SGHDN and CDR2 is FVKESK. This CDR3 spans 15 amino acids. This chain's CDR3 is CASSQVRGGGTEAFF. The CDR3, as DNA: TGTGCCAGCAGCCAAGTCCGGGGTGGCGGGACTGAAGCTTTCTTT.

The CDR3: CASSPTGYATNEKLFF. As DNA, the CDR3 is TGTGCCAGCAGCCCGACAGGGTACGCAACTAATGAAAAACTGTTTTTT. V usage is TRBV9 and J usage is TRBJ1-4; TRBD1 aligns across 7 bases. The V gene end was trimmed by 4 bases and the J gene end by 0 bases; junction bases not matched to a gene: 6. From germline, CDR1 is SGDLS and CDR2 YYNGEE. The CDR3 is made up of 16 amino acids.

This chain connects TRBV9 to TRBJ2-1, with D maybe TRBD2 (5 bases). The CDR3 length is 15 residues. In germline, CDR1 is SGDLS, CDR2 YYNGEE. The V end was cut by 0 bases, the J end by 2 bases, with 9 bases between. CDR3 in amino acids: CASSVGPAAYNEQFF. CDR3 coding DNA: TGTGCCAGCAGCGTAGGGCCAGCGGCCTACAATGAGCAGTTCTTC.

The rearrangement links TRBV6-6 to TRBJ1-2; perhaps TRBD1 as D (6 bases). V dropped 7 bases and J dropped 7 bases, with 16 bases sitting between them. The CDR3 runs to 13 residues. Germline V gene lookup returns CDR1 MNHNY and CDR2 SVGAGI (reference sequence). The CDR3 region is CASTFDRKGGYTF. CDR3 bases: TGTGCCAGCACCTTCGACAGGAAAGGTGGCTACACCTTC.